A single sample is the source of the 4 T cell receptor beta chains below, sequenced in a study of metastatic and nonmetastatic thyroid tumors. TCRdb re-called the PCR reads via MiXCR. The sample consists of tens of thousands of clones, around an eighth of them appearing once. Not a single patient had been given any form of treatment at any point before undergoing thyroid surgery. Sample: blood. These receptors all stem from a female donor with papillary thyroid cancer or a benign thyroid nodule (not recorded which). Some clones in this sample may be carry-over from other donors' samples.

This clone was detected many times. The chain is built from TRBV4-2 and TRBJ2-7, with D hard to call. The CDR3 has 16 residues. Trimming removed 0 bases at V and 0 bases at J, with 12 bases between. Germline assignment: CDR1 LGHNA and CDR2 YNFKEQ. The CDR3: CASSQEESQTSYEQYF. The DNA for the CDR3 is TGTGCCAGCAGCCAAGAGGAGAGCCAGACCTCCTACGAGCAGTACTTC.

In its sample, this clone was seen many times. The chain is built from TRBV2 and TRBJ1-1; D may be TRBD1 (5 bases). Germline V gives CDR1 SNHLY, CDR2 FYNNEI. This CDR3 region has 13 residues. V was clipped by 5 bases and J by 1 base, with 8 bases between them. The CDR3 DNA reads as TGTGCCAGCAGTTCCGACAGGAACACTGAAGCTTTCTTT. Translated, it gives CASSSDRNTEAFF.

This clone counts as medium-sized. The CDR3, as DNA: TGTGCCAGCTCGGACTCAGACTCTGGAAACACCATATATTTT. It specifies CASSDSDSGNTIYF. J is TRBJ1-3 and V is TRBV6-1; no clear D. V was shortened by 8 bases and J by 0 bases, with 11 bases between the two germline ends. The CDR3 has 14 amino acids. From germline, CDR1 is MNHNS and CDR2 SASEGT.

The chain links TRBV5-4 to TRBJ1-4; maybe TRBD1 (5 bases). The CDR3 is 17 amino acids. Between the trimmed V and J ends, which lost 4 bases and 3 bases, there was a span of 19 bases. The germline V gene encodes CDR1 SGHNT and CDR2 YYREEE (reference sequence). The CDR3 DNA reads TGTGCCAGCAGCCGATCCGGGACTCGGGGGTCTAATGAAAAACTGTTTTTT. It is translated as CASSRSGTRGSNEKLFF.